The 16 T cell receptor beta chains below all came from one sample that was sequenced in a study of T cell responses to AZD1222 COVID-19 vaccine (dated by TCRdb to the early 2020s). The sample's time point label, in plain terms: about 28 days (+/-7) after the second vaccine dose. Library preparation used the immunoSEQ multiplex PCR assay. TCRdb provides this immuneACCESS table in a form limited to in-frame rearrangements. Some clones are lacking; in checked studies, under half of them reflect an unresolved V gene, and why the rest are absent is not known. The sample yields 95,000 to 100,000 clones; approximately 84% were counted once. 14% of the sample lies in the top ten. Sample: peripheral blood, taken 28 days after the second AZD1222 dose. These receptors were collected from an adult who received the AZD1222 COVID-19 vaccine.

The chain links TRBV7-3 to TRBJ1-6; TRBD1 matches at 8 bases. In germline, CDR1 is SGHTA, CDR2 FQGTGA. J gave up 8 bases and V 5 bases, and 11 bases lay outside the gene matches. The length of the CDR3 is 16 residues. CDR3 sequence reads: CASSATGGPADSPLHF. The CDR3 region has the DNA TGTGCCAGCAGCGCAACAGGGGGTCCAGCCGATTCACCCCTCCACTTT. The whole variable domain, remainder taken from reference TRBV7-3 and TRBJ1-6, is GAGVSQTPSNKVTEKGKYVELRCDPISGHTALYWYRQSLGQGPEFLIYFQGTGAADDSGLPNDRFFAVRPEGSVSTLKIQRTERGDSAVYLCASSATGGPADSPLHFGNGTRLTVT.

This sequence joins TRBV4-2 and TRBJ1-1; D ambiguous. Germline values: CDR1 LGHNA, CDR2 YNFKEQ. Trimming took off 0 bases at V and 3 bases at J, with 8 bases between the two ends. The CDR3 contains 14 residues. The CDR3 loop is CASSQDVQDTEAFF. The CDR3 DNA follows: TGTGCCAGCAGCCAAGACGTTCAGGACACTGAAGCTTTCTTT.

This sequence joins TRBV6-5 and TRBJ2-5; TRBD1 matches at 9 bases. The CDR3 has 15 amino acids. CDR1 MNHEY and CDR2 SVGAGI come from the germline V gene. J was trimmed by 5 bases and V by 6 bases; bases with no gene match: 10. The CDR3 DNA follows: TGTGCCAGCAGGCGACCGGGACAGGGTGCGGAGACCCAGTACTTC. Translated, it gives CASRRPGQGAETQYF.

This clone was observed a single time. This chain connects TRBV7-2 to TRBJ2-7; D possibly matches TRBD1 or TRBD2 (5 bases each). The CDR3 consists of 15 residues. V lost 5 bases, J lost 4 bases, and 18 bases lay in between. Germline lookup yields CDR1 SGHTA and CDR2 FQGNSA. DNA of the CDR3: TGTGCCAGCAGCCTCGCTGGGGGTGAAGATTACGAGCAGTACTTC. Protein product: CASSLAGGEDYEQYF.

Here the CDR3 DNA reads TGTGCCAGCAGTTTTTCGGCCTCAGATACGCAGTATTTT. Protein: CASSFSASDTQYF. The chain joins TRBV28 to TRBJ2-3; D remains ambiguous. V shed 3 bases and J shed 4 bases, with 8 bases lying between them. The CDR3 extends over 13 amino acids. The germline CDR1 and CDR2 sequences are MDHEN and SYDVKM.

The chain employs TRBV4-1 and TRBJ1-2; 9 nucleotides line up with TRBD1. V lost 0 bases, J lost 5 bases, and 4 bases stayed unmatched. CDR3 length: 15 residues. The germline gives CDR1 MGHRA, CDR2 YSYEKL. CDR3 nucleotides: TGCGCCAGCAGCCAAGATACGGGACAGGGATATGGCTACACCTTC. Its translation is CASSQDTGQGYGYTF.

This clone was recorded once. This chain connects TRBV6-5 to TRBJ2-7; 7 nucleotides align to TRBD1. The CDR3 contains 13 residues. The V gene's germline CDR1 is MNHEY and CDR2 SVGAGI. The V segment lost 10 bases and the J segment 3 bases; nucleotides outside the gene matches: 9. The CDR3 nucleotides read TGTGCCACCCTCAGGGACAGTAACTACGAGCAGTACTTC. Protein product: CATLRDSNYEQYF.

The V and J genes are TRBV19 and TRBJ1-1; 7 nucleotides match TRBD1. CDR1 is LNHDA, CDR2 SQIVND, per germline (reference sequence). V was clipped by 2 bases and J by 6 bases; unmatched bases: 3. There are 13 residues in the CDR3. CDR3 amino acids: CASSIKDRAEAFF. For the CDR3, the DNA is TGTGCCAGTAGTATAAAAGACAGGGCTGAAGCTTTCTTT.

This chain joins TRBV6-2 or TRBV6-3 and TRBJ2-7; TRBD2 matches 7 bases. From germline, CDR1 is MNHEY and CDR2 SVGEGT. V was pared by 6 bases and J by 3 bases, with 14 bases of the junction left unmatched. This CDR3 has 16 amino acids. DNA of the CDR3: TGTGCCAGCAGCCCGTCTGGCGGGAGAGCTTACTACGAGCAGTACTTC. Translating it yields CASSPSGGRAYYEQYF.

The V and J genes are TRBV19 and TRBJ2-3; possible D gene TRBD2, 6 bases. Deletions cut 3 bases from V and 2 bases from J, with 12 bases between. The CDR3 loop spans 15 amino acids. Per germline, CDR1 LNHDA and CDR2 SQIVND (reference sequence). CDR3 nucleotides: TGTGCCAGTAGTATGGCCGGGAGACCCACAGATACGCAGTATTTT. This codes for CASSMAGRPTDTQYF.

The chain carries TRBV5-3 and TRBJ2-1; 7 bases map to TRBD1. TRBV5-3 is marked as an open reading frame, function uncertain. The junction had 6 bases not matched to a gene; V was cut back by 3 bases and J by 9 bases. The CDR3 consists of 13 residues. The CDR3 protein is CARSSDRAGEQFF. In nucleotides, the CDR3 is TGTGCCAGAAGCTCAGACAGGGCGGGTGAGCAGTTCTTC.

The chain couples TRBV6-5 to TRBJ1-1; 10 bases are a match to TRBD1. This CDR3 has 14 amino acids. Trimming cost V 4 bases and J 4 bases; bases outside gene matches: 3. Germline CDR1 MNHEY, CDR2 SVGAGI. DNA of the CDR3: TGTGCCAGCAGTTTTGGACAGGGGGTCACTGAAGCTTTCTTT. It yields the protein CASSFGQGVTEAFF.

V usage is TRBV4-1 and J usage is TRBJ1-5; no reliable D call. The CDR3 sequence is 14 residues long. CDR1 and CDR2 (germline): MGHRA, YSYEKL. Trimming pared 0 bases from V and 6 bases from J, leaving 9 bases between. CDR3 residues: CASSQEEARQPQHF. The DNA of the CDR3 is TGCGCCAGCAGCCAAGAGGAGGCACGTCAGCCCCAGCATTTT.

V is TRBV10-3 and J is TRBJ2-7; 10 bases match TRBD2. Germline CDR1 and CDR2: ENHRY and SYGVKD. The CDR3 contains 15 residues. V lost 5 bases, J lost 7 bases, and 11 bases stayed unmatched. The DNA for the CDR3 is TGTGCCATCAGTATGTCCCTAGCGGGAGCGGGAGAGCAGTACTTC. Protein product: CAISMSLAGAGEQYF.

The chain links TRBV5-6 to TRBJ1-1, with D possibly being TRBD1 (5 bases). The CDR3 extends over 15 amino acids. CDR1 SGHDT and CDR2 YYEEEE come from the germline V gene. Trimming stripped 1 base from V and 4 bases from J, with 14 bases between. CDR3 DNA: TGTGCCAGCAGCTTGACTGATAGAAGGGGCACTGAAGCTTTCTTT. Encoded protein: CASSLTDRRGTEAFF. The entire variable domain, with the rest obtained from reference TRBV5-6 and TRBJ1-1, is as follows: DAGVTQSPTHLIKTRGQQVTLRCSPKSGHDTVSWYQQALGQGPQFIFQYYEEEERQRGNFPDRFSGHQFPNYSSELNVNALLLGDSALYLCASSLTDRRGTEAFFGQGTRLTVV.

The chain has TRBV4-1 and TRBJ2-1; D is ambiguous. V was cut by 1 base and J by 3 bases, with 13 bases left in between. The CDR3 covers 16 residues. CDR1 is MGHRA and CDR2 is YSYEKL in the germline V gene. The CDR3 DNA reads TGCGCCAGCAGCCAAGGCCTGATGGGGTTCTACAATGAGCAGTTCTTC. Amino acid sequence: CASSQGLMGFYNEQFF.